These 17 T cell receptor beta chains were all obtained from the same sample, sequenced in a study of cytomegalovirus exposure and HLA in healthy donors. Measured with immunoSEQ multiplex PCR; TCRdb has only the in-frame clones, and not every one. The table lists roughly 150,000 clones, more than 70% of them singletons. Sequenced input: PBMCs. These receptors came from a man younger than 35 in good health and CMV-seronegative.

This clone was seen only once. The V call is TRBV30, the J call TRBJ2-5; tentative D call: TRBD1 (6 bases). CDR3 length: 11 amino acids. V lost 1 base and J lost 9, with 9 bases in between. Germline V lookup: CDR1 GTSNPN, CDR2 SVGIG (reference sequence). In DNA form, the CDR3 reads TGTGCCTGGAGTGCCCCAGGGGCCCAGTACTTC. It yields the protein CAWSAPGAQYF.

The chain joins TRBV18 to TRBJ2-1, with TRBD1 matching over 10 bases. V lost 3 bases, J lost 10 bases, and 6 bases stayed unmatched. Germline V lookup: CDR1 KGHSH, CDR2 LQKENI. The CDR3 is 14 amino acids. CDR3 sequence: CASSPGQGLSEQFF. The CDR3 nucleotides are TGTGCCAGCTCACCGGGACAGGGGCTAAGCGAGCAGTTCTTC.

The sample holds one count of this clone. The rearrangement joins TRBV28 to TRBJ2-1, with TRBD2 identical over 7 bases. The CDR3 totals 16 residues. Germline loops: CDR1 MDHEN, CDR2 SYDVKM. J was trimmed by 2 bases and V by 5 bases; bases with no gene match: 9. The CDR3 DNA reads TGTGCCAGCAGTACTCCCGCTAGCGGCACCTACAATGAGCAGTTCTTC. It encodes CASSTPASGTYNEQFF.

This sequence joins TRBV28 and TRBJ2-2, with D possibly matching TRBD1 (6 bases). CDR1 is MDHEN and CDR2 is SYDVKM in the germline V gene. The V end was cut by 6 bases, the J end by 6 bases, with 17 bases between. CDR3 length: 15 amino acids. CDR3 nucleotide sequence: TGTGCCAGCAGGGAACGGACAGTGATCCCCGGGGAGCTGTTTTTT. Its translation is CASRERTVIPGELFF.

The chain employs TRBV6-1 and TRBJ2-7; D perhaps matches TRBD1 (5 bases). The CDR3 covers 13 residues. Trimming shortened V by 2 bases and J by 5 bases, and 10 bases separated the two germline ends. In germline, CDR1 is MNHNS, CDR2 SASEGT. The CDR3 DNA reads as TGTGCCAGCAGTGAACAGGGATTGCACGAGCAGTACGTC. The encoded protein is CASSEQGLHEQYV.

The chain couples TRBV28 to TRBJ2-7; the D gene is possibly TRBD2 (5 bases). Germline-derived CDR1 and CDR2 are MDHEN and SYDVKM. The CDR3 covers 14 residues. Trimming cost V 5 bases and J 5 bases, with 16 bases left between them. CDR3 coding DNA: TGTGCCAGCAGTACTCGGCGGGCGAATGACGAGCAGTACTTC. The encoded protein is CASSTRRANDEQYF.

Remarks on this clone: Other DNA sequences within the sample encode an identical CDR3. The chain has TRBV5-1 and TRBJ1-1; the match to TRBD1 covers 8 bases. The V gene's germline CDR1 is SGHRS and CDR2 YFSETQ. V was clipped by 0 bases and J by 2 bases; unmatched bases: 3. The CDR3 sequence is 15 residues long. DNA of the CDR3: TGCGCCAGCAGCTTGGGACAGGGGACAAACACTGAAGCTTTCTTT. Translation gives CASSLGQGTNTEAFF.

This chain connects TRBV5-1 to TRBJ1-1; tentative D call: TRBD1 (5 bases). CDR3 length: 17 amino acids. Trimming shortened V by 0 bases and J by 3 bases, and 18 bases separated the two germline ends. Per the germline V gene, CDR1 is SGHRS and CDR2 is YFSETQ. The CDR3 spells CASSLGFLGGSDTEAFF. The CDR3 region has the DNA TGCGCCAGCAGCTTGGGTTTTTTGGGGGGGTCGGACACTGAAGCTTTCTTT.

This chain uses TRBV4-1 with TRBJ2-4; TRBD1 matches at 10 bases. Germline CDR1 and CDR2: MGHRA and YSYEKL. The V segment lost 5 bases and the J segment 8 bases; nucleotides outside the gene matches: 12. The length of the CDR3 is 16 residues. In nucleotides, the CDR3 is TGCGCCAGCAGCACCGGACAGGGGGTCAGGGGGGACATTCAGTACTTC. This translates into CASSTGQGVRGDIQYF.

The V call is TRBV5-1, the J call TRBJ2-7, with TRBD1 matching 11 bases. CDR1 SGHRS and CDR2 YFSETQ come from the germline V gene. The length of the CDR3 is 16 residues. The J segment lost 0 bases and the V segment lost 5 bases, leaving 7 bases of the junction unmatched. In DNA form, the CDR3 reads TGCGCCAGCAGATCTCCGGGACAGGGGGACTCCTACGAGCAGTACGTC. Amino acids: CASRSPGQGDSYEQYV.

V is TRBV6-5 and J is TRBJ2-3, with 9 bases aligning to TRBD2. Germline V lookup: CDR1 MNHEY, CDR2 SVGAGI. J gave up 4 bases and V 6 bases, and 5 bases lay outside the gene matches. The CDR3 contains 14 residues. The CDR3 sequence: CASSSRTSADTQYF. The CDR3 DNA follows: TGTGCCAGCAGCTCTAGGACTAGCGCAGATACGCAGTATTTT.

The chain's CDR3 is CASSLGRNNEQFF. In DNA, the CDR3 is TGCGCCAGCAGCTTGGGGCGGAACAATGAGCAGTTCTTC. This chain connects TRBV5-1 to TRBJ2-1; D unclear. Germline assignment: CDR1 SGHRS and CDR2 YFSETQ. The V end was cut by 0 bases, the J end by 5 bases, with 6 bases between. This CDR3 is 13 amino acids long.

The CDR3 protein is CASEQVRPTEAFF. The DNA for the CDR3 is TGTGCCAGCGAACAGGTCCGACCCACTGAAGCTTTCTTT. The rearrangement links TRBV28 to TRBJ1-1; D might be TRBD1 (5 bases). From germline, CDR1 is MDHEN and CDR2 SYDVKM. The CDR3 is 13 residues long. V lost 8 bases and J lost 4, with 14 bases in between.

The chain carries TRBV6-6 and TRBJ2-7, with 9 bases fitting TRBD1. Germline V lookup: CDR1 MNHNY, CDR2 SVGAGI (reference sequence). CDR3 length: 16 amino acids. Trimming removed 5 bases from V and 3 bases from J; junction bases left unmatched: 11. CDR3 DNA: TGTGCCAGCAGTAATACACAGGGGGCCCAAAACTACGAGCAGTACGTC. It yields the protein CASSNTQGAQNYEQYV.

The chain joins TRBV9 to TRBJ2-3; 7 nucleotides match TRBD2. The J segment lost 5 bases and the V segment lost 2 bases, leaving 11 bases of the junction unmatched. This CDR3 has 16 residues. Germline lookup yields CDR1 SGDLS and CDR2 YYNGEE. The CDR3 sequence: CASSVSGRGAGDTQYF. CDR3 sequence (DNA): TGTGCCAGCAGCGTTAGCGGGCGAGGCGCAGGAGATACGCAGTATTTT.

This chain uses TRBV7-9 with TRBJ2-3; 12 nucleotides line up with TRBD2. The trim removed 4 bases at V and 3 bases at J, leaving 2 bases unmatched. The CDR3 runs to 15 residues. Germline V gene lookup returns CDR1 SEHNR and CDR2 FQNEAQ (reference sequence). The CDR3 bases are TGTGCCAGCAGCTCAACTAGCGGGGGGACAGATACGCAGTATTTT. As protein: CASSSTSGGTDTQYF.

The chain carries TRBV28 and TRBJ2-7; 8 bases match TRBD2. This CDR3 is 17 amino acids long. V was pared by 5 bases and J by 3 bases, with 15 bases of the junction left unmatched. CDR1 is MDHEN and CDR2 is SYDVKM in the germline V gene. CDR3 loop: CASSAPLGGAGVYEQYF. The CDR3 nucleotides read TGTGCCAGCAGTGCCCCCCTCGGTGGAGCGGGAGTCTACGAGCAGTACTTC.